This T cell receptor beta chain was identified in a study of CD8 T cell repertoires and HIV-1 epitope variants. Overall study: T cells were stimulated with Twenty-five Gag and Nef peptides separately.

Some clones are missing from TCRdb's copy, which holds only in-frame ones; the method was immunoSEQ multiplex PCR. The sample consists of 5,000 or so clones, 65% to 75% of them appearing once. CDR3 length: 17 residues. Germline lookup yields CDR1 SGHRS and CDR2 YFSETQ. Germline trimming cut 4 bases from V and 4 bases from J; bases unmatched to any gene: 9. For this clone: Its antigen remains unknown.

This clonotype originated in a male donor with HIV. The chain carries TRBV5-1 and TRBJ2-2, with 11 positions matching TRBD2. The sample consisted of cultured CD8+ T cells derived from PBMCs. As DNA, the CDR3 is TGCGCCAGCAGCGGGGGGACTAGCGGATTTATCACCGGGGAGCTGTTTTTT. Its protein is CASSGGTSGFITGELFF.